This T cell receptor (beta chain) emerged from a study of glioma-infiltrating T cells after dendritic cell vaccination. The wider study: Autologous tumor lysate was loaded overnight onto monocyte-derived dendritic cells grown approximately seven days with IL-4 and GM-CSF. At biweekly intervals, patients got three intradermal dendritic cell vaccine injections. General observations from the study: Only a small number of patients had complete blood and tumor samples. No direct clonality-survival link was found; a diverse polyclonal response may matter.

A note on this clone: What it binds is not known.

Some clones are missing from TCRdb's copy, which holds only in-frame ones; the method was immunoSEQ multiplex PCR. Of roughly 100,000 clones in the sample, roughly 79% were seen once. This CDR3 contains 17 residues. V trimming: 3 bases; J trimming: 2 bases; junction bases outside the gene matches: 11. Germline-derived CDR1 and CDR2 are MGHRA and YSYEKL. The chain joins TRBV4-1 to TRBJ2-3, with TRBD2 matching 7 bases. The sample here was blood, taken before dendritic cell vaccination. The sequence came from a human donor with glioblastoma. CDR3 nucleotides: TGCGCCAGCAGCCAGAATAAAGGGCTAGCGGACACAGATACGCAGTATTTT. Protein sequence: CASSQNKGLADTDTQYF.